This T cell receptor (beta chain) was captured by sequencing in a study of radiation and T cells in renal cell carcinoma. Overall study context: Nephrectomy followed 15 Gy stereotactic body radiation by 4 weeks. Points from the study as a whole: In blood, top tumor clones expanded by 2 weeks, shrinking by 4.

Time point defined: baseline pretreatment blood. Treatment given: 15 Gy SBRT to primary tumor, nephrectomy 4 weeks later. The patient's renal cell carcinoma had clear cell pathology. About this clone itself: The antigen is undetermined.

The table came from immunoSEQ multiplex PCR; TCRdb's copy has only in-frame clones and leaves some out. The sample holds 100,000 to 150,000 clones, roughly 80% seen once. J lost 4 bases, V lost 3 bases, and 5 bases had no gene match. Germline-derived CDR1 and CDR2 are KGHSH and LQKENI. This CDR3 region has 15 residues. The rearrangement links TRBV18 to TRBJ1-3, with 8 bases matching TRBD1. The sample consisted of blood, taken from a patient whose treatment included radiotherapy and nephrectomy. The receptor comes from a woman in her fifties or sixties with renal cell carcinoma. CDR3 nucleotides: TGTGCCAGCTCACCCGGGACAGGCTCAGGAAACACCATATATTTT. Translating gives CASSPGTGSGNTIYF.